Listed here is a single T cell receptor beta chain. The record originates from a study of blood T cell repertoires in COVID-19. In the study overall: Whether acute or convalescent, the COVID-19 samples came from the United States, Italy and Spain.

Losses at the gene ends were 5 bases for V and 1 base for J; bases not matched to a gene: 9. The CDR3 runs to 17 residues. In germline, CDR1 is ENHRY, CDR2 SYGVKD. This table comes from immunoSEQ multiplex PCR, and its TCRdb copy is limited to in-frame clones, with some not included. The data hold about half a million clones, with about nine tenths observed a single time. The participants were between roughly 18 and 100 years old and came from roughly 24 US areas. Donors in Cohort 3 who had recovered were those with two negative PCRs, healthcare professional clearance, or resolution of their symptoms.

Sequencing was done on a sample of PBMCs or T cells enriched from blood (not recorded which). This chain connects TRBV10-3 to TRBJ2-3, with TRBD1 identical over 10 bases. This clonotype was sampled from a woman aged 55-69 years who had recovered from COVID-19. The CDR3 region is CAISIKSGTGGTDTQYF. Written as DNA, the CDR3 is TGTGCCATCAGTATCAAATCCGGGACAGGGGGCACAGATACGCAGTATTTT.